This note documents a single TCR beta chain sequence. Unmatched junction bases numbered 11, after V lost 2 bases and J lost 0 bases. CDR1 is LNHNV and CDR2 is YYDKDF in the germline V gene (reference sequence). The CDR3 contains 18 residues. The source of the sample is a study of blood T cell repertoires in COVID-19. About the research overall: COVID-19 samples, acute and convalescent, were from the United States, Italy and Spain. PBMCs, B-cell-depleted T cells, or T cells were the source of the cDNA or gDNA that made up the material.

The authors' processing: Nucleated cell counts were estimated from reference gene primer amplification. Measured with immunoSEQ multiplex PCR; TCRdb has only the in-frame clones, and not every one. V, J and clone size reflect that table, while D and trimming were determined from the DNA. The sample has some 77,000 clones, about 83% seen once. The TCR comes from a man under 40 with acute or convalescent COVID-19. Sequencing input: peripheral blood. The chain joins TRBV15 to TRBJ2-3, with TRBD1 matching 7 bases. Here the CDR3 DNA reads TGTGCCACCAGCAGATTGATCCCTGGGACAGCTAGCACAGATACGCAGTATTTT. Its translation: CATSRLIPGTASTDTQYF. Drawing the rest from reference TRBV15 and TRBJ2-3, the complete variable domain is DAMVIQNPRYQVTQFGKPVTLSCSQTLNHNVMYWYQQKSSQAPKLLFHYYDKDFNNEADTPDNFQSRRPNTSFCFLDIRSPGLGDTAMYLCATSRLIPGTASTDTQYFGPGTRLTVL.